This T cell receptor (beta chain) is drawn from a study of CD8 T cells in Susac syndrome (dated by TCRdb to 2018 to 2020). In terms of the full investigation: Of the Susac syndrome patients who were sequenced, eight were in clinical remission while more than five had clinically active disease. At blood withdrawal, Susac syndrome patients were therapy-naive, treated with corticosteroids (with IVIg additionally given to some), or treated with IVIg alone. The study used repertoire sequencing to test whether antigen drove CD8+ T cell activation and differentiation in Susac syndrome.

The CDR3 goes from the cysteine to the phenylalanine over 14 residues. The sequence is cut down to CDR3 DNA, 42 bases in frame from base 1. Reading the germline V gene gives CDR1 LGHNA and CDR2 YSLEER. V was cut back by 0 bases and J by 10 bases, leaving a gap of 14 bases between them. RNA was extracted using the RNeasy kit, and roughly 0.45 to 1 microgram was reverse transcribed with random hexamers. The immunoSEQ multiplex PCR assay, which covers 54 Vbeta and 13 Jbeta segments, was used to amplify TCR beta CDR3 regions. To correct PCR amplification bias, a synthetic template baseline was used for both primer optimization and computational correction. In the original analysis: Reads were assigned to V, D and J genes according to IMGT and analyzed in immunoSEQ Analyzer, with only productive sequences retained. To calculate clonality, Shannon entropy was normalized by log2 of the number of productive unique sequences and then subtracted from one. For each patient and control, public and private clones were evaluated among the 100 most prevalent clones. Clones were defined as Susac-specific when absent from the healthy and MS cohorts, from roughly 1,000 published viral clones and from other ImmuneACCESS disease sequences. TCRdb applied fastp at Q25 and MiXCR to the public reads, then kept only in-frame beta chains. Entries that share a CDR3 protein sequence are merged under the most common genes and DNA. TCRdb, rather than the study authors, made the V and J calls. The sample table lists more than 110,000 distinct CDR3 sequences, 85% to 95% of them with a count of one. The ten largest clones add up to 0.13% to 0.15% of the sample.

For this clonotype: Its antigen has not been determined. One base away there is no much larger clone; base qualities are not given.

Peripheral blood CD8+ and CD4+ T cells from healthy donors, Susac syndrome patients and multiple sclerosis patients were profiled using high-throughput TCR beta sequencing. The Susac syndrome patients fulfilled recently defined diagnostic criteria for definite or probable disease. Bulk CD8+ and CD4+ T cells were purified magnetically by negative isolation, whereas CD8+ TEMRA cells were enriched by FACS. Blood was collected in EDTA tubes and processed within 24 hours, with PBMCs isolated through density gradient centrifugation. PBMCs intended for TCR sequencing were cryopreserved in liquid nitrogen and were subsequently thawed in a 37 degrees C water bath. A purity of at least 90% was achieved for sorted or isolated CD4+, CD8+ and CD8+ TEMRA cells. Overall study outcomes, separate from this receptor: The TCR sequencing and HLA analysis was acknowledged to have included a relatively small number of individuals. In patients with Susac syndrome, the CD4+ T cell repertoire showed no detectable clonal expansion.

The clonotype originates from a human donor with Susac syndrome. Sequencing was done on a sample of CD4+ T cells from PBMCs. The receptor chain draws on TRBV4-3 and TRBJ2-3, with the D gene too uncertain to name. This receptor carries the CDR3 CASSQDPSRVPQYF. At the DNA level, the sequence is TGCGCCAGCAGCCAAGATCCGTCGAGAGTACCGCAGTATTTT.